This T cell receptor (beta chain) was identified during a study of PD-1 blockade in classical Hodgkin lymphoma. Study conclusions and caveats: What drove the repertoire differences, possibly disease activity or prior therapy, has not been defined. There was a significant rise in CD4+ TCR diversity by C4D1, with no such rise for CD8+.

Clones were read by immunoSEQ multiplex PCR, and TCRdb kept only the in-frame ones, dropping some. This table holds just over 60,000 clones, about nine tenths found once. V dropped 7 bases and J dropped 3; count of bases not matched to a gene: 10. The CDR3 length is 15 residues. Germline lookup yields CDR1 MNHEY and CDR2 SVGAGI. Every patient had relapsed following autologous stem cell transplantation, and cohorts differed in brentuximab vedotin exposure. With regard to this clone: The antigen remains undetermined.

Here the sequenced sample was peripheral blood mononuclear cells (PBMCs), taken at baseline. The origin of this receptor is a human donor with classical Hodgkin lymphoma. The chain carries TRBV6-5 and TRBJ2-7; TRBD1 matches at 9 bases. CDR3 sequence (DNA): TGTGCCAGCACCAACCTAGGACAGGGGATCTACGAGCAGTACTTC. It specifies CASTNLGQGIYEQYF.